This TCR beta chain was found in a study of T-cell reconstitution after alpha-beta-depleted transplantation in children. Trimming removed 0 bases at V and 5 bases at J, with 14 bases between. The germline CDR1 and CDR2 sequences are LGHNA and YNFKEQ. The CDR3 totals 17 residues. Molecular barcoding with unique molecular identifiers was used for the TCRbeta library. Using its own MiXCR run on the PCR reads, TCRdb lists one record per CDR3 protein. The sample has 480,000 or so distinct CDR3 sequences; about 10% are singletons. The sample in question was PBMCs, obtained before TCRalphabeta/CD19-depleted stem cell transplant. The clonotype originates from a child aged 2 to 9 with inherited bone marrow failure, due to receive a stem cell transplant. The chain recombines TRBV4-2 with TRBJ1-6, with a tentative D call TRBD1 (6 bases). CDR3 protein: CASSQDTGGRNNSPLHF. The DNA for the CDR3 is TGTGCCAGCAGCCAAGATACGGGGGGCCGGAATAATTCACCCCTCCACTTT.